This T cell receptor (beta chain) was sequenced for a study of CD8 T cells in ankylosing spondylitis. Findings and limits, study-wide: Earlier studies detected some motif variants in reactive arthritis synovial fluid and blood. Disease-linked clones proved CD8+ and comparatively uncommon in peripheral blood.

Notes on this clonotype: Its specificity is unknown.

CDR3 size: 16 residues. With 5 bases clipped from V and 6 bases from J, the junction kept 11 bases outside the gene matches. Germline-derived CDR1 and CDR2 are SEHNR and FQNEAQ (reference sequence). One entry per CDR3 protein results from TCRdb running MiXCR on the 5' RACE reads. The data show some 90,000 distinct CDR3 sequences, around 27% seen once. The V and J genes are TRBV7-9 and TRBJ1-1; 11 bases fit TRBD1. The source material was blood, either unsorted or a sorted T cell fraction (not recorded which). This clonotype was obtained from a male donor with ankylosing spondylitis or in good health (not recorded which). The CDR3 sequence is CASSLDTGTGGAEAFF. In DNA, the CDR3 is TGTGCCAGCAGCCTCGATACCGGGACAGGGGGGGCTGAAGCTTTCTTT.